Shown below are 5 T cell receptor beta chains from a single sample sequenced in a study of response to subunit inactivated influenza vaccine. TCRdb redid the calling of the RT-PCR reads with MiXCR, one entry per CDR3 protein. The sample records about 570,000 distinct CDR3 sequences, about 11% being singletons. The source was PBMCs from blood, collected on the day of vaccination. The source is a man aged 45-65 years who received an inactivated influenza vaccine.

This clonotype occurred a few times. This chain joins TRBV12-3 or TRBV12-4 and TRBJ2-3; 8 bases map to TRBD2. The CDR3 covers 17 residues. V was pared by 0 bases and J by 3 bases, with 8 bases of the junction left unmatched. The CDR3 DNA is TGTGCCAGCAGTTTAGCAGGCGGGGGGACTGGGACAGATACGCAGTATTTT. It yields the protein CASSLAGGGTGTDTQYF.

This sequence joins TRBV5-1 and TRBJ2-2; tentatively, D is TRBD2 (10 bases). Trimming took 4 bases from V and 3 from J, leaving 28 bases between them. CDR1 and CDR2 (germline): SGHRS, YFSETQ. This CDR3 is built from 20 residues. The CDR3, as DNA: TGCGCCAGCAGCACCGGACAGGGGCTTAGGCTAGCGGGGGACACCGGGGAGCTGTTTTTT. Its protein product is CASSTGQGLRLAGDTGELFF.

This chain connects TRBV20-1 to TRBJ2-3, with 9 bases lining up with TRBD1. There are 13 residues in the CDR3. With V trimmed by 3 bases and J by 7 bases, 5 bases remained unmatched. Germline CDR1 reads DFQATT; CDR2 reads SNEGSKA (reference sequence). The CDR3 sequence: CSARTGTGNTQYF. CDR3 DNA: TGCAGTGCTAGGACCGGGACAGGGAATACGCAGTATTTT.

There are many counts of this clonotype. J is TRBJ2-7 and V is TRBV28, with TRBD2 matching over 9 bases. V was pared by 3 bases and J by 4 bases, with 4 bases of the junction left unmatched. CDR1 and CDR2 from the germline V gene are MDHEN and SYDVKM. The CDR3 totals 14 residues. The CDR3 here is CASSLASGVYEQYF. The CDR3 DNA reads as TGTGCCAGCAGTTTGGCTAGCGGGGTTTACGAGCAGTACTTC.

This clonotype was detected many times. The chain couples TRBV5-6 to TRBJ2-7; D is perhaps TRBD1 (5 bases). CDR1 is SGHDT, CDR2 YYEEEE, per germline. V was shortened by 0 bases and J by 3 bases, with 16 bases between the two germline ends. CDR3 length: 16 amino acids. The CDR3 region has the DNA TGTGCCAGCAGCTTGGTCTGGGGCACCCAGAACTACGAGCAGTACTTC. Its protein product is CASSLVWGTQNYEQYF.